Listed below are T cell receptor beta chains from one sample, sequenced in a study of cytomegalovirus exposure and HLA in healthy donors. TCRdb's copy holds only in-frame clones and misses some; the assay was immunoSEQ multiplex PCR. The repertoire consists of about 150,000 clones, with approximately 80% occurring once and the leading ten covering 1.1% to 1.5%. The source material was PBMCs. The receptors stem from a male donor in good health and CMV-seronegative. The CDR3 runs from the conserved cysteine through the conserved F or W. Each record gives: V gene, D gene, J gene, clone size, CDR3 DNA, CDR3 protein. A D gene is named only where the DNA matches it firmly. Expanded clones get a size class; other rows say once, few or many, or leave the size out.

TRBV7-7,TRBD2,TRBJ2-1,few,TGTGCTAGCAGCTTAGCGCCTAGCGGGGGGGGTACGTACAATGAGCAGTTCTTC,CASSLAPSGGGTYNEQFF
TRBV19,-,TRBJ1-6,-,TGTGCCAGTAAACACAGGGAGTCCTCACCCCTCCACTTT,CASKHRESSPLHF
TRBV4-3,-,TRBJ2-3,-,TGCGCCAGCACCTCTGGGGAGTCAGATACGCAGTATTTT,CASTSGESDTQYF
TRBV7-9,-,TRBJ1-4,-,TGTGCCAGCAGCTTAGCCAGGGAAGAAAAACTGTTTTTT,CASSLAREEKLFF
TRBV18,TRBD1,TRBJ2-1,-,TGTGCCAGCTCACCAACAGGGGTCAATGAGCAGTTCTTC,CASSPTGVNEQFF
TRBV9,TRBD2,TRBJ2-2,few,TGTGCCAGCAGCGTTGGCGGGAGTGGGGCCGGGGAGCTGTTTTTT,CASSVGGSGAGELFF
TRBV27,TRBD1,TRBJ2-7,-,TGTGCCAGCAGTTTTAGGGGGCGTATTGACGAGCAGTACTTC,CASSFRGRIDEQYF
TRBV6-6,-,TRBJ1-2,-,TGTGCCAGCAGTTACGACTCAGGGAAGGATGGCTACACCTTC,CASSYDSGKDGYTF
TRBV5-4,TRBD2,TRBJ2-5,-,TGTGCCAGCAGCTTGACTAGCGGGAAACAAGAGACCCAGTACTTC,CASSLTSGKQETQYF
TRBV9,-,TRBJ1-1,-,TGTGCCAGCAGCCCCCGAGGTTTGAACACTGAAGCTTTCTTT,CASSPRGLNTEAFF
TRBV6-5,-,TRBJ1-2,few,TGTGCCAGCACGCTGGGGGGGGCCTATGGCTACACCTTC,CASTLGGAYGYTF
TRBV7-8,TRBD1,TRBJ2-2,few,TGTGCCGGATCGGGACAGGGAGGTTCCGGGGAGCTGTTTTTT,CAGSGQGGSGELFF
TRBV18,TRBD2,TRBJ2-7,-,TGTGCCAGCTCACCCGGGCTAGCGGGCGGCCGGCACTTC,CASSPGLAGGRHF
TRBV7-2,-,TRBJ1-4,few,TGTGCCAGCAGCCCGACCTTAGGGGGGGCCCGGATGAGTGAAAAACTGTTTTTT,CASSPTLGGARMSEKLFF
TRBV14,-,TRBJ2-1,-,TGTGCCAGCAGCCCGGCAGCGGCTAAAGTGCAGTTCTTC,CASSPAAAKVQFF
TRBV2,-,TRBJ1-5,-,TGTGCCAGCAGTGATGAGGGGGTCGGAAATCAGCCCCAGCATTTT,CASSDEGVGNQPQHF
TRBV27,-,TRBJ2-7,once,TGTGCCAGCAGTTTATCGCTACGGAGCTCCTACGAGCAGTACTTC,CASSLSLRSSYEQYF
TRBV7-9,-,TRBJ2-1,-,TGTTCCAGCAGCTTAGGTGGGGGGGCTCCCTACAATGAGCAGTTCTTC,CSSSLGGGAPYNEQFF
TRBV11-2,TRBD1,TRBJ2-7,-,TGTGCCAGCAGCCCATTGGGACGGACAGGCAACTACGAGCAGTACTTC,CASSPLGRTGNYEQYF
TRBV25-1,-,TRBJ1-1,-,TGTGCCAGCACAGGAAAGTATAACACTGAAGCTTTCTTT,CASTGKYNTEAFF
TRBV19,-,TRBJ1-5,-,TGTGCCAGTAGCATGACAAGGAATCAGCCCCAGCATTTT,CASSMTRNQPQHF
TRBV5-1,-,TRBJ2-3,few,TGCGCCAGCAGCTTGATCGGCGGGAGCACAGATACGCAGTATTTT,CASSLIGGSTDTQYF
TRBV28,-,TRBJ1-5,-,TGTGCCAGCAGTTGGCAGGGTAGCAATCAGCCCCAGCATTTT,CASSWQGSNQPQHF
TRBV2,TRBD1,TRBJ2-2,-,TGTGCCAGCAGAGGGGGGCAGGGGGCGGGAACCGGGGAGCTGTTTTTT,CASRGGQGAGTGELFF
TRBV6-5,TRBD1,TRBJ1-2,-,TGTGCCAGCAGTTACTCAGGACAGGGGTACTATGGCTACACCTTC,CASSYSGQGYYGYTF
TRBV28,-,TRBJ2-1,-,TGTGCCAGCAGCTTGTACGGCAAGAGAGGGGGTGAGCAGTTCTTC,CASSLYGKRGGEQFF
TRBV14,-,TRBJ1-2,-,TGTGCCAGCAGCCAAGAGGACAGATATGGCTACACCTTC,CASSQEDRYGYTF
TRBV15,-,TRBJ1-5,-,TGTGCCACCAGCCTATTAGCGAATCAGCCCCAGCATTTT,CATSLLANQPQHF
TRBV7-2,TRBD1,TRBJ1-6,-,TGTGCCAGCAGCTTAGCGGTTGGGACAGCATTCTCCTATAATTCACCCCTCCACTTT,CASSLAVGTAFSYNSPLHF
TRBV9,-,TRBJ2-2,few,TGTGCCAGCAGCCCAGCGGGCACCGGGGAGCTGTTTTTT,CASSPAGTGELFF
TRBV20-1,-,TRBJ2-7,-,TGCAGTGCGGTCGAGCCCTACGAGCAGTACTTC,CSAVEPYEQYF
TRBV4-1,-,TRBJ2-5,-,TGCGCCAGCAGCCAAGCGGACATACTCCAAGAGACCCAGTACTTC,CASSQADILQETQYF
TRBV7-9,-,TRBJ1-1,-,TGTGCCAGCAGTCTTGACAGGCCCAACACTGAAGCTTTCTTT,CASSLDRPNTEAFF
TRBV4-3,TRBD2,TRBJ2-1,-,TGCGCCAGCAGCCAAAAGGGACTAGCGGGAGCCCCCTACAATGAGCAGTTCTTC,CASSQKGLAGAPYNEQFF
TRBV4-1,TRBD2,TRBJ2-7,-,TGCGCCAGCAGGACTAGCGGGGATTCCTACGAGCAGTACTTC,CASRTSGDSYEQYF
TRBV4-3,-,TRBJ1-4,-,TGCGCCAGCAGCCGAACACGAATTAATGAAAAACTGTTTTTT,CASSRTRINEKLFF
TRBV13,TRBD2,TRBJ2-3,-,TGTGCCAGCAGCTTAGTAGCGGGGGGCCACGGTACGCAGTATTTT,CASSLVAGGHGTQYF
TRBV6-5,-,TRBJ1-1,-,TGTGCCAGCAGTCAGGTCCGGAACACTGAAGCTTTCTTT,CASSQVRNTEAFF
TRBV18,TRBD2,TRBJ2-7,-,TGTGCCAGCTCACCACCGGGACTAGCGGGAGGGACCTACGAGCAGTACTTC,CASSPPGLAGGTYEQYF
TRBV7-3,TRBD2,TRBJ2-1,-,TGTGCCAGCACCTCTGGGAGGGACGGTGAGCAGTTCTTC,CASTSGRDGEQFF
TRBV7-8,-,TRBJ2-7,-,TGTGCCAGCAGCGCTACCGACGGGAGCTACGAGCAGTACTTC,CASSATDGSYEQYF
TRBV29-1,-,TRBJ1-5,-,TGCAGCGTTGGCTCGGGCAATCAGCCCCAGCATTTT,CSVGSGNQPQHF
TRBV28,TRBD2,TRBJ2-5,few,TGTGCCAGCAGTTTCCCGCGGCTAGCGGGAGGCCGAGAGACCCAGTACTTC,CASSFPRLAGGRETQYF
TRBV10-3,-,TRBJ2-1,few,TGTGCCACCCGGGGCGGGAATCTTTACAATGAGCAGTTCTTC,CATRGGNLYNEQFF
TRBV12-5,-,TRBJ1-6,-,TGTGCTAGTGGTTTGCTTCCAGGGGCCAATTCACCCCTCCACTTT,CASGLLPGANSPLHF
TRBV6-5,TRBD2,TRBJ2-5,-,TGTGCCAGCAGTTACTCGCCTAGCGGGAGGCAAGAGACCCAGTACTTC,CASSYSPSGRQETQYF
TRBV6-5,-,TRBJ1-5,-,TGTGCCAGCAGTCCCCGCGGGGGTAGCAATCAGCCCCAGCATTTT,CASSPRGGSNQPQHF
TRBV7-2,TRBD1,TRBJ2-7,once,TGTGCCAGCAGCTTGACAGGGGTGTCAGAGCAGTACTTC,CASSLTGVSEQYF
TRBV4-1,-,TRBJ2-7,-,TGCGCCAGCAGCGATCCCCCGCTCGAGCAGTACTTC,CASSDPPLEQYF
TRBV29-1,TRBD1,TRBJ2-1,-,TGCAGCGTTGCCTCTCAGGGGGTGGCAGGGGGCCTAAATGAGCAGTTCTTC,CSVASQGVAGGLNEQFF
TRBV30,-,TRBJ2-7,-,TGTGCCTGGAGTGGAACACTAAGCTTCTTGGCGGGGGAGCAGTACTTC,CAWSGTLSFLAGEQYF